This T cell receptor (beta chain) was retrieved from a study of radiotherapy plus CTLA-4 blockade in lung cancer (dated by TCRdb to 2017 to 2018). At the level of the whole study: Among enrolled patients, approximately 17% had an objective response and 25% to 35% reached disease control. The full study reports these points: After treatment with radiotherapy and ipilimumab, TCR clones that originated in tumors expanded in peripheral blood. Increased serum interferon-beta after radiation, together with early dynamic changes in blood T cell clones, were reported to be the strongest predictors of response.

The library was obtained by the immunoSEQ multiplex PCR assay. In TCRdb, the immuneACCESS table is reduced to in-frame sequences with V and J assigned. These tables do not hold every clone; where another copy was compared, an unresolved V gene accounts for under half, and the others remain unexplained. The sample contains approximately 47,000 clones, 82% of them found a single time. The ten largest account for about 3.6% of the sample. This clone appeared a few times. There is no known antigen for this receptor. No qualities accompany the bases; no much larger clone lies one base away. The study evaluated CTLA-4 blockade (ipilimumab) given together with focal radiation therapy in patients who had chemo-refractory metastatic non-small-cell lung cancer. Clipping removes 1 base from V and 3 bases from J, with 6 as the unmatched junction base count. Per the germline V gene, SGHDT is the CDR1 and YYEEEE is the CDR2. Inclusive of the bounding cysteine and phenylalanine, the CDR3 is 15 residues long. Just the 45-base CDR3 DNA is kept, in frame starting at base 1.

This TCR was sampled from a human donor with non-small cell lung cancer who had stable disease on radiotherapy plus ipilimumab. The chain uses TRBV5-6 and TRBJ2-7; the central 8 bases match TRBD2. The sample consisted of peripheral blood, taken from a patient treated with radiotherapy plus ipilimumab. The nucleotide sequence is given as TGTGCCAGCAGCTTGCGAGCGGGAGCTTTCTACGAGCAGTACTTC. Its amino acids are CASSLRAGAFYEQYF.